This is a list of T cell receptor beta chains from one sample in a study of shared clonotypes between healthy human individuals. This table comes from immunoSEQ multiplex PCR, and its TCRdb copy is limited to in-frame clones, with some not included. This sample has more than 1 million clones, with approximately 80% found just once. The sample was memory CD4+ T cells from PBMCs. The receptors here all came from a man younger than 35 in good health. Some clones in this sample may be carry-over from other donors' samples. The CDR3 runs from the conserved cysteine through the conserved F or W. The D gene is left open where the match is weak. Size is stated for part of the rows, as once, few or many counts, or as a class when the clone is expanded.

v_call: TRBV10-3; clone_size: .; j_call: TRBJ2-3; d_call: .; cdr3_aa: CASRQSPSTDTQYF; cdr3_nt: TGTGCCAGTAGACAGAGCCCTAGCACAGATACGCAGTATTTT
v_call: TRBV28; clone_size: .; j_call: TRBJ2-1; d_call: .; cdr3_aa: CASSNRDSRHNEQFF; cdr3_nt: TGTGCCAGCAGTAACCGGGACTCTCGACACAATGAGCAGTTCTTC
v_call: TRBV19; clone_size: once; j_call: TRBJ2-5; d_call: .; cdr3_aa: CASSATGMETQYF; cdr3_nt: TGTGCCAGTAGTGCCACAGGGATGGAGACCCAGTACTTC
v_call: TRBV9; clone_size: .; j_call: TRBJ2-5; d_call: .; cdr3_aa: CASSRSYQKETQYF; cdr3_nt: TGTGCCAGCAGCCGGAGCTATCAGAAAGAGACCCAGTACTTC
v_call: TRBV5-1; clone_size: many; j_call: TRBJ2-7; d_call: .; cdr3_aa: CASSFALRSVGEQYF; cdr3_nt: TGCGCCAGCAGCTTCGCCTTGCGGTCAGTTGGGGAGCAGTACTTC
v_call: TRBV28; clone_size: .; j_call: TRBJ1-4; d_call: TRBD1; cdr3_aa: CASSNNLQGAGEKLFF; cdr3_nt: TGTGCCAGCAGCAACAATCTACAGGGGGCGGGTGAAAAACTGTTTTTT
v_call: TRBV11-2; clone_size: .; j_call: TRBJ2-7; d_call: TRBD2; cdr3_aa: CASSLNLAGDFGSSYEQYF; cdr3_nt: TGTGCCAGCAGCCTTAATCTAGCGGGGGACTTTGGGAGTTCCTACGAGCAGTACTTC
v_call: TRBV4-1; clone_size: .; j_call: TRBJ2-1; d_call: TRBD2; cdr3_aa: CASSQPSGRASGNNEQFF; cdr3_nt: TGCGCCAGCAGCCAACCCTCAGGACGGGCTAGCGGCAACAATGAGCAGTTCTTC
v_call: TRBV28; clone_size: .; j_call: TRBJ1-2; d_call: .; cdr3_aa: CASRPGSLQHYGYTF; cdr3_nt: TGTGCCAGCAGACCCGGGTCACTACAGCACTATGGCTACACCTTC
v_call: TRBV18; clone_size: .; j_call: TRBJ1-4; d_call: .; cdr3_aa: CASSPSTTNEKLFF; cdr3_nt: TGTGCCAGCTCACCTAGTACAACTAATGAAAAACTGTTTTTT
v_call: TRBV7-9; clone_size: .; j_call: TRBJ2-4; d_call: .; cdr3_aa: CASSPGGLQYF; cdr3_nt: TGTGCCAGCAGCCCTGGGGGCCTTCAGTACTTC
v_call: TRBV18; clone_size: .; j_call: TRBJ1-1; d_call: TRBD1; cdr3_aa: CASSPLLGQGDTEAFF; cdr3_nt: TGTGCCAGCTCACCCTTGCTCGGACAGGGAGACACTGAAGCTTTCTTT
v_call: TRBV11-3; clone_size: .; j_call: TRBJ2-3; d_call: .; cdr3_aa: CASSPPSTDTQYF; cdr3_nt: TGTGCCAGCAGCCCCCCGAGCACAGATACGCAGTATTTT
v_call: TRBV11-2; clone_size: .; j_call: TRBJ2-3; d_call: .; cdr3_aa: CASSPRLTSTDTQYF; cdr3_nt: TGTGCCAGCAGCCCCCGACTGACTAGCACAGATACGCAGTATTTT
v_call: TRBV19; clone_size: .; j_call: TRBJ2-1; d_call: TRBD2; cdr3_aa: CASSLAGMGQFF; cdr3_nt: TGTGCCAGTAGTTTAGCGGGAATGGGGCAGTTCTTC
v_call: TRBV7-6; clone_size: .; j_call: TRBJ2-7; d_call: TRBD1; cdr3_aa: CASTKETGTYEQYF; cdr3_nt: TGTGCCAGCACCAAAGAGACAGGGACCTACGAGCAGTACTTC
v_call: TRBV5-1; clone_size: .; j_call: TRBJ1-5; d_call: .; cdr3_aa: CASSPNPDQPQHF; cdr3_nt: TGCGCCAGCAGCCCTAATCCAGATCAGCCCCAGCATTTT
v_call: TRBV29-1; clone_size: .; j_call: TRBJ1-1; d_call: TRBD1; cdr3_aa: CSVGQGAGWDTEAFF; cdr3_nt: TGCAGCGTTGGGCAGGGGGCAGGCTGGGACACTGAAGCTTTCTTT
v_call: TRBV11-1; clone_size: .; j_call: TRBJ2-2; d_call: .; cdr3_aa: CASRLYGSGELFF; cdr3_nt: TGTGCCAGCAGACTTTATGGGAGCGGGGAGCTGTTTTTT
v_call: TRBV30; clone_size: many; j_call: TRBJ1-2; d_call: .; cdr3_aa: CAWSSNYGYTF; cdr3_nt: TGTGCCTGGAGTTCTAACTATGGCTACACCTTC
v_call: TRBV5-4; clone_size: .; j_call: TRBJ2-2; d_call: TRBD1; cdr3_aa: CASSRQGDTGELFF; cdr3_nt: TGTGCCAGCAGTCGACAGGGGGACACCGGGGAGCTGTTTTTT
v_call: TRBV5-1; clone_size: few; j_call: TRBJ1-2; d_call: .; cdr3_aa: CASSLAGEDYGYTF; cdr3_nt: TGCGCCAGCAGCTTGGCCGGAGAGGACTATGGCTACACCTTC
v_call: TRBV28; clone_size: .; j_call: TRBJ1-2; d_call: TRBD1; cdr3_aa: CASSTPGQGKAGGYTF; cdr3_nt: TGTGCCAGCAGTACACCGGGACAGGGGAAAGCAGGAGGCTACACCTTC
v_call: TRBV7-3; clone_size: few; j_call: TRBJ2-5; d_call: .; cdr3_aa: CASSLRGRAGTSETQYF; cdr3_nt: TGTGCCAGCAGCTTAAGGGGACGAGCGGGTACGTCAGAGACCCAGTACTTC
v_call: TRBV2; clone_size: many; j_call: TRBJ1-3; d_call: .; cdr3_aa: CASGGVSGNTIYF; cdr3_nt: TGTGCCAGCGGGGGAGTTTCTGGAAACACCATATATTTT
v_call: TRBV29-1; clone_size: .; j_call: TRBJ2-1; d_call: TRBD2; cdr3_aa: CSVEPSGSSYNEQFF; cdr3_nt: TGCAGCGTCGAACCTAGCGGGAGCTCCTACAATGAGCAGTTCTTC
v_call: TRBV28; clone_size: .; j_call: TRBJ2-5; d_call: TRBD2; cdr3_aa: CASSSGGNQRTQYF; cdr3_nt: TGTGCCAGCAGTTCGGGGGGGAATCAGAGGACCCAGTACTTC
v_call: TRBV5-4; clone_size: .; j_call: TRBJ2-7; d_call: .; cdr3_aa: CASSLDYAYEQYF; cdr3_nt: TGTGCCAGCAGCCTCGACTATGCCTACGAGCAGTACTTC
v_call: TRBV11-1; clone_size: .; j_call: TRBJ2-2; d_call: .; cdr3_aa: CASSLGVSNTGELFF; cdr3_nt: TGTGCCAGCAGCTTAGGGGTCAGTAACACCGGGGAGCTGTTTTTT
v_call: TRBV7-8; clone_size: .; j_call: TRBJ2-4; d_call: .; cdr3_aa: CASSSLNDRALSKNIQYF; cdr3_nt: TGTGCCAGCAGCTCTCTTAATGACCGGGCCTTAAGCAAAAACATTCAGTACTTC
v_call: TRBV29-1; clone_size: once; j_call: TRBJ2-5; d_call: .; cdr3_aa: CSVEGKGPETQYF; cdr3_nt: TGCAGCGTTGAAGGTAAAGGGCCAGAGACCCAGTACTTC
v_call: TRBV28; clone_size: few; j_call: TRBJ1-1; d_call: .; cdr3_aa: CASITGNTEAFF; cdr3_nt: TGTGCCAGCATAACGGGAAACACTGAAGCTTTCTTT
v_call: TRBV5-6; clone_size: .; j_call: TRBJ2-5; d_call: TRBD1; cdr3_aa: CASASGTGDLQETQYF; cdr3_nt: TGTGCCAGTGCGTCCGGGACAGGGGATCTACAAGAGACCCAGTACTTC
v_call: TRBV27; clone_size: .; j_call: TRBJ2-5; d_call: .; cdr3_aa: CASSLSGGKAETQYF; cdr3_nt: TGTGCCAGCAGTTTATCGGGGGGAAAGGCAGAGACCCAGTACTTC
v_call: TRBV5-4; clone_size: few; j_call: TRBJ1-2; d_call: .; cdr3_aa: CASSPNGGQTYGYTF; cdr3_nt: TGTGCCAGCAGCCCGAATGGGGGGCAGACCTATGGCTACACCTTC
v_call: TRBV4-3; clone_size: .; j_call: TRBJ1-5; d_call: .; cdr3_aa: CASSQAVRPNQPQHF; cdr3_nt: TGCGCCAGCAGCCAAGCAGTCAGACCAAATCAGCCCCAGCATTTT
v_call: TRBV19; clone_size: .; j_call: TRBJ2-1; d_call: TRBD1; cdr3_aa: CASSIGQGSYNEQFF; cdr3_nt: TGTGCCAGTAGTATAGGACAGGGCTCCTACAATGAGCAGTTCTTC
v_call: TRBV5-1; clone_size: .; j_call: TRBJ1-2; d_call: .; cdr3_aa: CASSSRTDANYGYTF; cdr3_nt: TGCGCCAGCAGCTCCCGGACAGACGCCAACTATGGCTACACCTTC
v_call: TRBV5-1; clone_size: .; j_call: TRBJ1-4; d_call: .; cdr3_aa: CASKKGEDEKLFF; cdr3_nt: TGCGCCAGCAAGAAGGGGGAGGATGAAAAACTGTTTTTT
v_call: TRBV5-1; clone_size: .; j_call: TRBJ1-2; d_call: TRBD1; cdr3_aa: CASSLARQGGYTF; cdr3_nt: TGCGCCAGCAGCTTGGCCCGACAGGGCGGCTACACCTTC
v_call: TRBV28; clone_size: .; j_call: TRBJ2-2; d_call: .; cdr3_aa: CASSLSPGRTNTGELFF; cdr3_nt: TGTGCCAGCAGTTTATCCCCGGGACGGACCAACACCGGGGAGCTGTTTTTT
v_call: TRBV28; clone_size: .; j_call: TRBJ1-2; d_call: TRBD1; cdr3_aa: CASSLGTGEGGYGYTF; cdr3_nt: TGTGCCAGCAGTCTCGGGACAGGAGAGGGGGGTTATGGCTACACCTTC